These 19 T cell receptor beta chains were all obtained from the same sample, sequenced in a study of T cells in Graves' hyperthyroidism and ophthalmopathy. Template material for amplifying TCR beta CDR3 regions consisted of RNA transcripts. Researchers ran a first-round RT-PCR on the TCR CDR3 using the HTBI primer set. MiXCR, applied by TCRdb to the multiplex PCR reads, yields one record per CDR3 protein. The sample holds 500,000 to 600,000 distinct CDR3 sequences, around 50% seen once. The sample was peripheral blood or thyroid tissue (not recorded which). The receptors were sampled from an adult woman with Graves' disease, either hyperthyroidism or ophthalmopathy (not recorded which).

This clonotype was detected only a few times. V usage is TRBV3-1 and J usage is TRBJ1-2, with D possibly TRBD1 on 5 matching bases. Looked up from germline, CDR1 is LGHDT and CDR2 is YNNKEL (reference sequence). Trimming removed 3 bases at V and 0 bases at J, with 8 bases between. This CDR3 has 14 amino acids. In DNA, the CDR3 is TGTGCCAGCAGCCACGGGGGGTCTAACTATGGCTACACCTTC. Protein product: CASSHGGSNYGYTF.

This clonotype was seen many times. CDR3 sequence reads: CASSNGADTEAFF. CDR3 DNA: TGTGCCAGTAGTAATGGAGCGGACACTGAAGCTTTCTTT. V usage is TRBV19 and J usage is TRBJ1-1; D is ambiguous. V was cut by 4 bases and J by 3 bases, with 9 bases left in between. Germline V gene data show CDR1 as LNHDA and CDR2 as SQIVND (reference sequence). The CDR3 has 13 amino acids.

This clonotype was counted at least ten times. This chain connects TRBV6-6 to TRBJ2-2, with unresolved D. Germline values: CDR1 MNHNY, CDR2 SVGAGI (reference sequence). This CDR3 has 15 residues. Trimming stripped 7 bases from V and 3 bases from J, with 15 bases between. The CDR3 sequence: CASTLPRVDTGELFF. As DNA, the CDR3 is TGTGCCAGCACCCTCCCAAGGGTAGACACCGGGGAGCTGTTTTTT.

The table lists this clonotype with a few counts. The chain combines TRBV2 with TRBJ2-1; a possible D gene is TRBD2 (5 bases). CDR3 length equals 12 residues. Trimming took off 5 bases at V and 9 bases at J, with 11 bases between the two ends. The V gene's germline CDR1 is SNHLY and CDR2 FYNNEI. CDR3 protein: CASSPRSGEQFF. In DNA form, the CDR3 reads TGTGCCAGCAGTCCCCGGAGCGGTGAGCAGTTCTTC.

Note on this clonotype: At one end, the junction sequence differs from germline, possibly due to a read error. The rearrangement links TRBV20-1 to TRBJ1-1; D may be TRBD1 (5 bases). The CDR3 length is 12 residues. Germline assignment: CDR1 DFQATT and CDR2 SNEGSKA (reference sequence). DNA for the CDR3: TGCAGCGCTAGAGGGGAAAACACTGAAGCTTTCTTT. Translating it yields CSARGENTEAFF.

V usage is TRBV20-1 and J usage is TRBJ1-2; D might be TRBD1 (5 bases). The CDR3 is 14 amino acids. V lost 5 bases, J lost 6 bases, and 19 bases lay in between. CDR1 and CDR2 from the germline V gene are DFQATT and SNEGSKA (reference sequence). CDR3 region: CSAWAPGGDDGYTF. DNA for the CDR3: TGCAGTGCTTGGGCCCCTGGTGGGGACGATGGCTACACCTTC.

The J gene is TRBJ2-6, the V gene TRBV15, with 7 bases that match TRBD1. Germline CDR1 and CDR2: LNHNV and YYDKDF (reference sequence). This CDR3 region has 16 residues. The V gene end was trimmed by 9 bases and the J gene end by 0 bases; junction bases not matched to a gene: 8. The CDR3 coding sequence is TGTGCCACTAGGGACAGCCTAGACTCTGGGGCCAACGTCCTGACTTTC. Encoded protein: CATRDSLDSGANVLTF.

V and J are TRBV24-1 and TRBJ1-5; 8 bases are a match to TRBD1. V lost 7 bases to trimming and J lost 6 bases; unmatched junction nucleotides: 7. Germline loops: CDR1 KGHDR, CDR2 SFDVKD. This CDR3 spans 14 amino acids. Here the CDR3 DNA reads TGTGCCACCAGCCAGGGGGCGCTTGGTCAGCCCCAGCATTTT. Protein: CATSQGALGQPQHF.

The V and J genes are TRBV5-1 and TRBJ1-4; no firm D call. This CDR3 contains 12 residues. CDR1 and CDR2 (germline): SGHRS, YFSETQ. V was pared by 1 base and J by 10 bases, with 8 bases between. The CDR3 region is CASSLLVVKLFF. DNA for the CDR3: TGCGCCAGCAGCTTGCTGGTGGTAAAACTGTTTTTT. The full variable domain, rest sourced from reference TRBV5-1 and TRBJ1-4, is KAGVTQTPRYLIKTRGQQVTLSCSPISGHRSVSWYQQTPGQGLQFLFEYFSETQRNKGNFPGRFSGRQFSNSRSEMNVSTLELGDSALYLCASSLLVVKLFFGSGTQLSVL.

This clonotype was recorded many times. The V and J genes are TRBV7-9 and TRBJ2-7; D is perhaps TRBD2 (5 bases). CDR1 and CDR2 (germline): SEHNR, FQNEAQ (reference sequence). V was pared by 2 bases and J by 6 bases, with 11 bases between. This CDR3 has 13 amino acids. The CDR3 here is CASSLRLATEQYF. CDR3 nucleotide sequence: TGTGCCAGCAGCTTACGCCTAGCAACCGAGCAGTACTTC.

V and J are TRBV29-1 and TRBJ1-1; D not certain. The CDR3 contains 14 residues. The germline V and J ends were trimmed by 4 bases and 1 base, with 13 bases remaining between them. Germline CDR1 SQVTM, CDR2 ANQGSEA. The CDR3 reads CSVGDRGRNTEAFF. The CDR3 region has the DNA TGCAGCGTTGGGGATCGTGGCAGGAACACTGAAGCTTTCTTT.

Only a few counts were recorded for this clonotype. The CDR3 nucleotides are TGTGCCAGCAGCCCCCGGGACAGGGTGGCCACTGAAGCTTTCTTT. It yields the protein CASSPRDRVATEAFF. The chain is built from TRBV3-1 and TRBJ1-1, with 9 nucleotides matching TRBD1. V was pared by 4 bases and J by 4 bases, with 7 bases of the junction left unmatched. In germline, CDR1 is LGHDT, CDR2 YNNKEL (reference sequence). The CDR3 runs to 15 residues.

In its sample, this clonotype was seen many times. V is TRBV29-1 and J is TRBJ1-5; 8 positions agree with TRBD1. The trim removed 6 bases at V and 8 bases at J, leaving 9 bases unmatched. The CDR3 loop spans 13 amino acids. Germline V lookup: CDR1 SQVTM, CDR2 ANQGSEA. CDR3 bases: TGCAGCGTCCGGACAGGGAGGATGGAGCCCCAGCATTTT. This sequence encodes CSVRTGRMEPQHF.

This clonotype was seen many times. The V gene is TRBV20-1, the J gene TRBJ1-1, with TRBD1 as a possible D gene (6 bases). The CDR3 runs to 15 residues. V shed 0 bases and J shed 1 base, with 12 bases lying between them. Looked up from germline, CDR1 is DFQATT and CDR2 is SNEGSKA (reference sequence). The CDR3 DNA sequence: TGCAGTGCTAGAGATCGCCCAGGGGAGAACACTGAAGCTTTCTTT. Amino acid sequence: CSARDRPGENTEAFF.

The V gene is TRBV29-1, the J gene TRBJ1-3, with unresolved D. Germline loops: CDR1 SQVTM, CDR2 ANQGSEA. Between the trimmed V and J ends, which lost 7 bases and 3 bases, there was a span of 16 bases. This CDR3 region has 14 residues. The CDR3 reads CSAKMGSGGNTIYF. The CDR3 bases are TGCAGCGCCAAGATGGGTAGTGGTGGAAACACCATATATTTT.

The V call is TRBV2, the J call TRBJ2-7, with D unresolved. The germline CDR1 and CDR2 sequences are SNHLY and FYNNEI. The CDR3 loop spans 14 amino acids. The V end was cut by 4 bases, the J end by 0 bases, with 10 bases between. CDR3 in DNA: TGTGCCAGCAGTGTTGACACCTCCTCCTACGAGCAGTACTTC. Translation gives CASSVDTSSYEQYF. The full variable domain, rest sourced from reference TRBV2 and TRBJ2-7, is EPEVTQTPSHQVTQMGQEVILRCVPISNHLYFYWYRQILGQKVEFLVSFYNNEISEKSEIFDDQFSVERPDGSNFTLKIRSTKLEDSAMYFCASSVDTSSYEQYFGPGTRLTVT.

V usage is TRBV5-1 and J usage is TRBJ1-4; no definite D call. The V and J ends lost 6 bases and 5 bases respectively, with 5 bases between them. This CDR3 is built from 11 residues. Germline-derived CDR1 and CDR2 are SGHRS and YFSETQ. CDR3: CASTDNEKLFF. The CDR3 nucleotides are TGCGCCAGCACCGACAATGAAAAACTGTTTTTT.

CDR3 coding DNA: TGTGCCATCAGTGAGTCGAAGGCTAGCGTCCTGACTTTC. Amino acid sequence: CAISESKASVLTF. The chain combines TRBV10-3 with TRBJ2-6; D ambiguous. The germline gives CDR1 ENHRY, CDR2 SYGVKD. The CDR3 is 13 residues long. V lost 0 bases, J lost 12 bases, and 9 bases lay in between.

The sample holds a few counts of this clonotype. The chain uses TRBV2 and TRBJ2-7; 8 bases agree with TRBD1. The ends lost 7 bases at V and 7 bases at J; junction bases unmatched: 12. CDR1 and CDR2 (germline): SNHLY, FYNNEI. The CDR3 loop spans 14 amino acids. The CDR3 sequence is CASKLGRGLWEQYF. CDR3 nucleotides: TGTGCCAGCAAATTAGGCAGGGGGCTGTGGGAGCAGTACTTC.